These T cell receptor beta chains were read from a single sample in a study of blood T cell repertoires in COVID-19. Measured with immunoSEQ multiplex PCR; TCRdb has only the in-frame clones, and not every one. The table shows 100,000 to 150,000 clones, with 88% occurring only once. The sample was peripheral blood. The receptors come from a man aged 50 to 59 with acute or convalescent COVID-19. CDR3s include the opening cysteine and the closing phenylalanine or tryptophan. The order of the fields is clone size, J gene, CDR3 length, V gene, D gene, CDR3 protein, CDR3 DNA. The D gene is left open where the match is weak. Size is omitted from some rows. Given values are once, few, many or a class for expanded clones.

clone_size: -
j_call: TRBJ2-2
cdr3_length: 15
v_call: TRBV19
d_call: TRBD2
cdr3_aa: CASRELADNTGELFF
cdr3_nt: TGTGCCAGTAGAGAACTAGCGGACAACACCGGGGAGCTGTTTTTT

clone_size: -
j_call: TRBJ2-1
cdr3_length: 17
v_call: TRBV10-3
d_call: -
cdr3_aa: CAISEKLHQAPYNEQFF
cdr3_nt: TGTGCCATCAGTGAGAAGCTCCATCAGGCACCCTACAATGAGCAGTTCTTC

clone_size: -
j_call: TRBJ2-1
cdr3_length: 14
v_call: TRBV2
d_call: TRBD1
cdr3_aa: CASSVTGTGGFVFF
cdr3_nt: TGTGCCAGCAGTGTAACCGGGACAGGGGGCTTCGTGTTCTTC

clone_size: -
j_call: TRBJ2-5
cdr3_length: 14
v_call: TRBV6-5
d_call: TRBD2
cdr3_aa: CASSPGGSQETQYF
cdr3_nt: TGTGCCAGCAGTCCGGGAGGGTCCCAAGAGACCCAGTACTTC

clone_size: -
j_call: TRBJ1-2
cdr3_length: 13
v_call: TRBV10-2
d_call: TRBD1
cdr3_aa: CASLLDRVHGYTF
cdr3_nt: TGCGCCAGCTTATTGGACAGGGTTCATGGCTACACCTTC

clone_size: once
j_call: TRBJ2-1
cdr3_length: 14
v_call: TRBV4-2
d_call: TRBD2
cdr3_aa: CASSQLGLAAWQFF
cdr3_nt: TGTGCCAGCAGCCAATTGGGACTAGCGGCTTGGCAGTTCTTC

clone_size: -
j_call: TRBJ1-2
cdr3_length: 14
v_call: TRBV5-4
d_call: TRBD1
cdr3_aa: CASSARGTGKGYTF
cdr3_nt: TGTGCCAGCAGCGCCAGAGGGACAGGGAAGGGCTACACCTTC

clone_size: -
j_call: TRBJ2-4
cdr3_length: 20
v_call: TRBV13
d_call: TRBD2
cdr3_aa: CASSLGLLAGAELAKNIQYF
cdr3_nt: TGTGCCAGCAGCTTAGGCCTCCTAGCGGGAGCGGAATTAGCCAAAAACATTCAGTACTTC

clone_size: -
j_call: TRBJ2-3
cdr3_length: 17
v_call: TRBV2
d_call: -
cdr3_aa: CASSEMSFAGRADTQYF
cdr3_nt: TGTGCCAGCAGTGAAATGTCCTTTGCGGGAAGGGCAGATACGCAGTATTTT

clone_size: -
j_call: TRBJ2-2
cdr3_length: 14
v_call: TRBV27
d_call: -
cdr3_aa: CASRVGGETGELFF
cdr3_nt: TGTGCCAGCAGGGTAGGAGGGGAGACCGGGGAGCTGTTTTTT

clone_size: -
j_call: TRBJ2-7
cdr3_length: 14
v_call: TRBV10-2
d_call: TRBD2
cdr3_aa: CASGPQRESYEQYF
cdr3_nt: TGCGCCAGCGGCCCCCAGCGGGAGAGCTACGAGCAGTACTTC

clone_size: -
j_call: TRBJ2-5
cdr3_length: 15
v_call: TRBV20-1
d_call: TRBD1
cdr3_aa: CSASAGTGYLETQYF
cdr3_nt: TGCAGTGCTAGTGCTGGGACAGGGTACTTAGAGACCCAGTACTTC

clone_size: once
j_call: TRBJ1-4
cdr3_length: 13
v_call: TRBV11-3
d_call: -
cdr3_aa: CASSPTTGRELFF
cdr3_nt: TGTGCCAGCAGCCCAACGACAGGACGGGAACTGTTTTTT

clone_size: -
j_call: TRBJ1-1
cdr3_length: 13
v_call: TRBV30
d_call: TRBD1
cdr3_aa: CAWDRDANTEAFF
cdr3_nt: TGTGCCTGGGACAGGGATGCGAACACTGAAGCTTTCTTT

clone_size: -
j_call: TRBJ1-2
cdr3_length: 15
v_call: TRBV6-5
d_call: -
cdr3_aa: CASSPGSNLGWGYTF
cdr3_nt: TGTGCCAGCAGCCCAGGGTCGAACCTCGGGTGGGGCTACACCTTC

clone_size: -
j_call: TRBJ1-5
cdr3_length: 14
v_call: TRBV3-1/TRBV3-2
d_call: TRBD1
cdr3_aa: CASSQKQGSQPQHF
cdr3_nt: TGTGCCAGCAGCCAAAAACAGGGGAGCCAGCCCCAGCATTTT

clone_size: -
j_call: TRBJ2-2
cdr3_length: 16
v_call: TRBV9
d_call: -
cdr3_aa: CASSFFSGLNTGELFF
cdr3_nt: TGTGCCAGCAGCTTTTTTAGCGGACTGAACACCGGGGAGCTGTTTTTT

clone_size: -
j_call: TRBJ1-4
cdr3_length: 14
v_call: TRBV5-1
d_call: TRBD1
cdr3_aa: CASSPGQINEKLFF
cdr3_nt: TGCGCCAGCAGCCCGGGACAGATTAATGAAAAACTGTTTTTT

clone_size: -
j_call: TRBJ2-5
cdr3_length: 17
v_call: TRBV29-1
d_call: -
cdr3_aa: CSVIPIGRGEDQETQYF
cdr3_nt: TGCAGCGTTATACCAATAGGCCGGGGAGAGGACCAAGAGACCCAGTACTTC

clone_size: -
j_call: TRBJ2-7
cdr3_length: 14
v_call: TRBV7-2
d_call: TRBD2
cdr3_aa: CASSLRAGAYEQYF
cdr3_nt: TGTGCCAGCAGCTTAAGAGCGGGGGCTTACGAGCAGTACTTC

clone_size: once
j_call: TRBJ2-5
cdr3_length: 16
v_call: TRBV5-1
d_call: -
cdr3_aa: CASSPPRANAGETQYF
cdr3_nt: TGCGCCAGCAGCCCCCCCCGGGCAAACGCGGGAGAGACCCAGTACTTC

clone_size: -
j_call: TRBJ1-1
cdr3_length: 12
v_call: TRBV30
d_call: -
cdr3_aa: CAWRGGGAEAFF
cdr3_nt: TGTGCCTGGAGGGGGGGAGGCGCTGAAGCTTTCTTT

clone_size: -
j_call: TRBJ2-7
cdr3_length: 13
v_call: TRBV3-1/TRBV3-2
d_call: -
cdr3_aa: CASSQGLSGEQYF
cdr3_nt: TGTGCCAGCAGCCAAGGTCTGTCAGGGGAGCAGTACTTC

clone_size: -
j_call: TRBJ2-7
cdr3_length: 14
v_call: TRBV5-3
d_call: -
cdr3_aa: CARSYNRDIHEQYF
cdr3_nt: TGTGCCAGAAGCTACAACCGGGACATCCACGAGCAGTACTTC

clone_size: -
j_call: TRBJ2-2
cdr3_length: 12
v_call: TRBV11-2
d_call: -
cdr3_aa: CASSLEEYELFF
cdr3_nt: TGTGCCAGCAGCTTAGAAGAGTATGAGCTGTTTTTT

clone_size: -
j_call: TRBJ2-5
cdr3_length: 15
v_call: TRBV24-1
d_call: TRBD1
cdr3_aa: CATSDGDRGEETQYF
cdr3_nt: TGTGCCACCAGTGATGGGGACAGGGGGGAGGAGACCCAGTACTTC

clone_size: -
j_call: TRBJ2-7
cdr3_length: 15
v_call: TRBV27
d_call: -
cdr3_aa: CASSLQAQGAVEQYF
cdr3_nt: TGTGCCAGCAGTTTGCAGGCACAGGGCGCCGTCGAGCAGTACTTC

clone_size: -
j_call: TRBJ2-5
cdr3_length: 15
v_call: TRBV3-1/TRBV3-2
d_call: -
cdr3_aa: CASSQDLQGRRTQYF
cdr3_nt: TGTGCCAGCAGCCAAGATCTTCAGGGGCGGCGGACCCAGTACTTC

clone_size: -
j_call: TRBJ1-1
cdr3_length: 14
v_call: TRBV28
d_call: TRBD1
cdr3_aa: CASGEGAMNTEAFF
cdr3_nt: TGTGCCAGCGGAGAGGGGGCCATGAACACTGAAGCTTTCTTT

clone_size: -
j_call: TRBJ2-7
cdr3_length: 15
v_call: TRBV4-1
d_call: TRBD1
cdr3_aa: CASSQYGQGSYEQYF
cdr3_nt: TGCGCCAGCAGCCAATACGGACAGGGCTCCTACGAGCAGTACTTC

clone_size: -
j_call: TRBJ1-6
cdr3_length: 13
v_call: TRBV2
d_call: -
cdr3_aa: CASFPGVGSPLHF
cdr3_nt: TGTGCCAGTTTTCCAGGGGTTGGTTCACCCCTCCACTTT

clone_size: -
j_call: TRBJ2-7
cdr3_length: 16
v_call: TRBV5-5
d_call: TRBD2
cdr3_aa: CASSLGLAVRNYEQYF
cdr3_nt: TGTGCCAGCAGCCTGGGACTAGCGGTAAGAAACTACGAGCAGTACTTC

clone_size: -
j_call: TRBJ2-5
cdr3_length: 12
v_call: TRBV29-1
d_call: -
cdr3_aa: CSVYQGHETQYF
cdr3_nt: TGCAGCGTTTACCAGGGCCACGAGACCCAGTACTTC

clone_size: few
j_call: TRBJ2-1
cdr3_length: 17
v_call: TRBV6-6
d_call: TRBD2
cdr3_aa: CASSPSLAGGGKNEQFF
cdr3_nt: TGTGCCAGCAGTCCGTCCCTAGCGGGAGGTGGGAAAAATGAGCAGTTCTTC

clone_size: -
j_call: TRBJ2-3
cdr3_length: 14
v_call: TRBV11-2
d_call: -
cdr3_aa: CASRWGRGTDTQYF
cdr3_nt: TGTGCCAGCAGGTGGGGCAGGGGCACAGATACGCAGTATTTT

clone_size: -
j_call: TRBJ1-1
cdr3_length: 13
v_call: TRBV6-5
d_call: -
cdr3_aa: CASTRGLETEAFF
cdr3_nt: TGTGCCAGCACCCGGGGGTTGGAGACTGAAGCTTTCTTT

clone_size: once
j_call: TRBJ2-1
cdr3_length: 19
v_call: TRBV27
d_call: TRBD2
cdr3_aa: CASSLLGLAGPSSYNEQFF
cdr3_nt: TGTGCCAGCAGTTTATTGGGACTAGCGGGTCCGAGCTCCTACAATGAGCAGTTCTTC

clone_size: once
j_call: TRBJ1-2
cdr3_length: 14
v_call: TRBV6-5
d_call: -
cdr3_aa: CASSDRARGYGYTF
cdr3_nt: TGTGCCAGCAGCGATCGAGCCCGGGGCTATGGCTACACCTTC

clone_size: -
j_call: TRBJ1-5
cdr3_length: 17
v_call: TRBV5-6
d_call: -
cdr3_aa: CASSLFIGQYSNQPQHF
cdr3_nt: TGTGCCAGCAGCTTGTTCATCGGACAGTATAGCAATCAGCCCCAGCATTTT

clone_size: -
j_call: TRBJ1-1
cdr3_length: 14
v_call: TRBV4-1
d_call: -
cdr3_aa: CASRRGPGQTEAFF
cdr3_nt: TGCGCCAGCAGGCGGGGCCCCGGGCAGACTGAAGCTTTCTTT

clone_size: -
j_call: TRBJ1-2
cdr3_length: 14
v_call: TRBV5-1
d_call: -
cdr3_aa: CASSSTGPGYGYTF
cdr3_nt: TGCGCCAGCAGCTCAACAGGGCCTGGCTATGGCTACACCTTC

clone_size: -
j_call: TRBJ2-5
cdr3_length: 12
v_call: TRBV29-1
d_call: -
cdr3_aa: CSVDKGQETQYF
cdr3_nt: TGCAGCGTTGATAAGGGGCAAGAGACCCAGTACTTC

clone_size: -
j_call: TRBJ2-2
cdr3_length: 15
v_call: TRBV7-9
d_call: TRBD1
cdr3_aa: CASHFGQANTGELFF
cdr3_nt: TGTGCCAGCCACTTCGGACAGGCTAACACCGGGGAGCTGTTTTTT

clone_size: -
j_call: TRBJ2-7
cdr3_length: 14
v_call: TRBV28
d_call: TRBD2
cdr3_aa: CASNPYRTSYEQYF
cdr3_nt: TGTGCCAGCAACCCGTACCGGACTAGCTACGAGCAGTACTTC

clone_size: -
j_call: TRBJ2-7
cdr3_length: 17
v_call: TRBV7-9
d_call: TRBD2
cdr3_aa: CASSKTGPGTSGYEQYF
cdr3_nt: TGTGCCAGCAGCAAGACAGGGCCCGGGACTAGCGGCTACGAGCAGTACTTC

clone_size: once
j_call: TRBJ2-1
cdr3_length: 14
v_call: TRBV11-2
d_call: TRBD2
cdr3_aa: CASSRLTSASEQFF
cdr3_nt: TGTGCCAGCAGTCGCCTGACTAGCGCTAGTGAGCAGTTCTTC

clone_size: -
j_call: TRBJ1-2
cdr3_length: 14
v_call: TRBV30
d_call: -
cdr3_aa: CAWSVTGRVYGYTF
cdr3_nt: TGTGCCTGGAGTGTTACCGGCAGGGTCTATGGCTACACCTTC

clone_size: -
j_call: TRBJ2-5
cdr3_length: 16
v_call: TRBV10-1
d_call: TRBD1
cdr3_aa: CASSESGTGAMETQYF
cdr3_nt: TGCGCCAGCAGTGAGTCCGGGACAGGGGCTATGGAGACCCAGTACTTC

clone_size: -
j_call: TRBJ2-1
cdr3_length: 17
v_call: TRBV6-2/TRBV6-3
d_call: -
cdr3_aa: CASSRTGPAWSYNEQFF
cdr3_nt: TGTGCCAGCAGTCGTACAGGTCCGGCGTGGTCCTACAATGAGCAGTTCTTC

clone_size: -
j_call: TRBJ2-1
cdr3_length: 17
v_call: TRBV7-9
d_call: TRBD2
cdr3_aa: CASSSGLAGGAGNEQFF
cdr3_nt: TGTGCCAGCAGCTCCGGACTAGCGGGAGGGGCTGGCAATGAGCAGTTCTTC

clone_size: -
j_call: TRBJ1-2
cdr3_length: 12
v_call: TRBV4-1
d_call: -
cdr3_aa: CASSPQGYGYTF
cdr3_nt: TGCGCCAGCAGCCCTCAGGGCTATGGCTACACCTTC

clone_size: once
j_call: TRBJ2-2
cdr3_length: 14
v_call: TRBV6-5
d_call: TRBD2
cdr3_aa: CASSYAREAGELFF
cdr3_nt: TGTGCCAGCAGTTACGCCCGGGAGGCCGGGGAGCTGTTTTTT

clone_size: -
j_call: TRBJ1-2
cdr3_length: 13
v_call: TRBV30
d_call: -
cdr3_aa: CAWTRTLDYGYTF
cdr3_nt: TGTGCCTGGACCAGGACTCTGGACTATGGCTACACCTTC

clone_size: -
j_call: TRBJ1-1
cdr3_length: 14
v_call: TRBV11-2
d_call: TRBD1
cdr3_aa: CASNPDRGIPEAFF
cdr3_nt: TGTGCCAGCAACCCGGACAGGGGAATCCCTGAAGCTTTCTTT

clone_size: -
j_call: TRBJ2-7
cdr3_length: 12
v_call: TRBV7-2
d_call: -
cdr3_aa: CASSTRSWEQYF
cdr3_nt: TGTGCCAGCAGCACTCGGAGCTGGGAGCAGTACTTC

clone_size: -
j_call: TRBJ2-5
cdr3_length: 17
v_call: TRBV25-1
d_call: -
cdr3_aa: CASSCQGFYREQETQYF
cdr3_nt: TGTGCCAGCAGTTGCCAGGGTTTTTACAGGGAACAAGAGACCCAGTACTTC

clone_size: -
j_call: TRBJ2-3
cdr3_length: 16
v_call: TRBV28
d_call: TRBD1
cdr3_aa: CASSLSGQGSADTQYF
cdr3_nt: TGTGCCAGCAGTCTCTCGGGACAGGGCTCCGCAGATACGCAGTATTTT

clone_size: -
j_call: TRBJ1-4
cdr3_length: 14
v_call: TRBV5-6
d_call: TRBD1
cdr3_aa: CASSSTGGVGALFF
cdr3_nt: TGTGCCAGCAGCTCGACAGGGGGCGTGGGGGCACTGTTTTTT

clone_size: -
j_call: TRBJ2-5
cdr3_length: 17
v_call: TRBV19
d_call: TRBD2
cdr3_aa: CASSHGRAGGPGETQYF
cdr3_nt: TGTGCCAGTAGCCATGGTAGAGCGGGAGGGCCTGGTGAGACCCAGTACTTC